This entry lists 25 T cell receptor beta chains sequenced from one sample in a study of T cell changes during pregnancy in multiple sclerosis (dated by TCRdb to the late 2010s). Library creation used the immunoSEQ multiplex PCR assay. Held by TCRdb, this immuneACCESS table contains in-frame sequences only and omits some clones. Under half of the omission traces to an unresolved V gene where checked; the cause of the rest is unknown. This sample has 29,000 or so clones in its table, and 89% of those were observed once. Of the sample, 6.9% is held by the ten largest clones. Sequenced here: CD8+ T cells from peripheral blood mononuclear cells, sampled in the second trimester of pregnancy. These receptors were taken from a female donor with multiple sclerosis, enrolled in a pregnancy study.

The count of this clone is one. This chain links TRBV6-5 with TRBJ2-2; 10 nucleotides match TRBD2. The J segment lost 6 bases and the V segment lost 6 bases, leaving 7 bases of the junction unmatched. This CDR3 has 15 amino acids. In germline, CDR1 is MNHEY, CDR2 SVGAGI. The chain's CDR3 is CASSLSGGAAGELFF. CDR3 nucleotide sequence: TGTGCCAGCAGCCTGAGCGGGGGGGCGGCCGGGGAGCTGTTTTTT.

The gene calls are TRBV18 and TRBJ1-1; 8 nucleotides match TRBD1. Germline V gene sequence: CDR1 KGHSH, CDR2 LQKENI. The CDR3 runs to 13 residues. V lost 6 bases, J lost 3 bases, and 3 bases stayed unmatched. The CDR3 reads CASSDRADTEAFF. CDR3 nucleotides: TGTGCCAGCTCGGACAGGGCGGACACTGAAGCTTTCTTT.

The chain joins TRBV7-3 to TRBJ2-1; 7 nucleotides line up with TRBD2. The CDR3 extends over 16 amino acids. CDR1 is SGHTA, CDR2 FQGTGA, per germline. After removal of 5 bases from V and 5 bases from J, the junction contained 12 bases not matched to a gene. The CDR3 loop is CASSPRGGLGDNEQFF. The CDR3 region has the DNA TGTGCCAGCAGCCCCCGCGGGGGACTTGGGGACAATGAGCAGTTCTTC.

CDR3 in DNA: TGTGCCAGCAGTTACACGAGCTCCTACAATGAGCAGTTCTTC. Encoded protein: CASSYTSSYNEQFF. J is TRBJ2-1 and V is TRBV6-5; D not certain. V was trimmed by 2 bases and J by 0 bases, leaving 5 bases between them. Germline V gene sequence: CDR1 MNHEY, CDR2 SVGAGI. The CDR3 runs to 14 residues.

As to this clone: Different DNA sequences within this sample yield the same CDR3. The V and J genes are TRBV14 and TRBJ1-2; 8 bases are shared with TRBD1. The CDR3 is 14 amino acids. The germline V gene encodes CDR1 SGHDN and CDR2 FVKESK. J was trimmed by 6 bases and V by 4 bases; bases with no gene match: 7. CDR3 coding DNA: TGTGCCAGCAGCCTTACAGGGGGAGGAGATGGCTACACCTTC. Its protein is CASSLTGGGDGYTF.

This rearrangement joins TRBV28 to TRBJ1-4; possible D gene TRBD1, 5 bases. CDR3 length equals 14 residues. The V end lost 6 bases, the J end lost 4 bases, and 12 bases lay between the germline ends. The germline V gene encodes CDR1 MDHEN and CDR2 SYDVKM. DNA of the CDR3: TGTGCCAGCAGCTTCGACAGATATAATGAAAAACTGTTTTTT. Protein sequence: CASSFDRYNEKLFF.

There are many counts of this clone. The chain joins TRBV7-3 to TRBJ2-3; TRBD2 matches 8 bases. Losses at the gene ends were 4 bases for V and 4 bases for J; bases not matched to a gene: 4. The CDR3 is made up of 14 amino acids. Per the germline V gene, CDR1 is SGHTA and CDR2 is FQGTGA. CDR3 in amino acids: CASSSGLGADTQYF. The CDR3 DNA sequence: TGTGCCAGCAGCTCGGGACTAGGGGCAGATACGCAGTATTTT. Based on the CDR3 plus reference TRBV7-3 and TRBJ2-3, the full variable domain is GAGVSQTPSNKVTEKGKYVELRCDPISGHTALYWYRQSLGQGPEFLIYFQGTGAADDSGLPNDRFFAVRPEGSVSTLKIQRTERGDSAVYLCASSSGLGADTQYFGPGTRLTVL.

The chain couples TRBV7-9 to TRBJ2-1, with 8 bases aligning to TRBD2. Germline V CDR1 and CDR2: SEHNR, FQNEAQ (reference sequence). The trim removed 5 bases at V and 10 bases at J, leaving 13 bases unmatched. The CDR3 has 15 amino acids. The CDR3: CASSPPGLVPLEQFF. The CDR3 coding sequence is TGTGCCAGCAGCCCACCGGGACTAGTTCCCCTAGAGCAGTTCTTC.

This sequence joins TRBV28 and TRBJ2-1; 7 bases align to TRBD1. With 4 bases clipped from V and 8 bases from J, the junction kept 14 bases outside the gene matches. This CDR3 has 16 residues. CDR1 MDHEN and CDR2 SYDVKM come from the germline V gene. The CDR3 DNA is TGTGCCAGCAGTTCGCAAACGACAGGGTTTGAAGATGAGCAGTTCTTC. It yields the protein CASSSQTTGFEDEQFF.

The chain uses TRBV6-1 and TRBJ2-1, with D possibly being TRBD1 (6 bases). V lost 7 bases to trimming and J lost 1 base, with 14 bases between them. This CDR3 is 15 amino acids long. Germline V CDR1 and CDR2: MNHNS, SASEGT. CDR3 DNA: TGTGCCAGCATTACAGGGTTAGAATCCTACAATGAGCAGTTCTTC. Translating it yields CASITGLESYNEQFF.

The chain joins TRBV27 to TRBJ1-5, with 7 bases that match TRBD1. Germline CDR1 and CDR2: MNHEY and SMNVEV (reference sequence). The CDR3 totals 19 residues. Germline trimming cut 2 bases from V and 10 bases from J; bases unmatched to any gene: 23. The DNA for the CDR3 is TGTGCCAGCAGTTTAAGTTGGGACAGCTCTCAGTTCCGGTCAAAACCCCAGCATTTT. As protein: CASSLSWDSSQFRSKPQHF.

V is TRBV7-9 and J is TRBJ1-1, with TRBD1 identical over 7 bases. CDR3 length: 13 residues. The germline V gene has CDR1 SEHNR and CDR2 FQNEAQ (reference sequence). V shed 11 bases and J 7 bases; nucleotides not matched to a gene: 13. CDR3 protein: CAPDPGGNYEAFF. The CDR3 region has the DNA TGTGCCCCGGACCCAGGGGGGAACTATGAAGCTTTCTTT. Full variable domain (outside the CDR3, taken from reference TRBV7-9 and TRBJ1-1): DTGVSQNPRHKITKRGQNVTFRCDPISEHNRLYWYRQTLGQGPEFLTYFQNEAQLEKSRLLSDRFSAERPKGSFSTLEIQRTEQGDSAMYLCAPDPGGNYEAFFGQGTRLTVV.

The J gene is TRBJ1-1, the V gene TRBV30; D unclear. Germline loops: CDR1 GTSNPN, CDR2 SVGIG (reference sequence). The CDR3 has 13 residues. The V gene lost 2 bases and the J gene lost 1 base, with 8 bases spanning the gap. The DNA for the CDR3 is TGTGCCTGGAGTACTACTAAGAACACTGAAGCTTTCTTT. As protein: CAWSTTKNTEAFF.

This rearrangement joins TRBV7-9 to TRBJ2-5; 9 bases are shared with TRBD1. The CDR3 has 13 residues. The germline V gene encodes CDR1 SEHNR and CDR2 FQNEAQ (reference sequence). Unmatched junction bases numbered 7, after V lost 11 bases and J lost 3 bases. The CDR3 spells CAGQGKTKETQYF. The CDR3 bases are TGTGCCGGACAGGGGAAGACGAAAGAGACCCAGTACTTC.

This clone was counted between two and nine times. The J gene is TRBJ1-6, the V gene TRBV6-6; D not certain. Trimming left V 6 bases short and J 8 bases short, with 14 bases between. Looked up from germline, CDR1 is MNHNY and CDR2 is SVGAGI (reference sequence). This CDR3 is 14 amino acids long. This CDR3 reads CASRAHSWDSPLHF. The CDR3 DNA reads TGTGCCAGCAGGGCACACAGTTGGGATTCACCCCTCCACTTT.

The chain has TRBV14 and TRBJ2-3, with a tentative D call TRBD2 (6 bases). Trimming shortened V by 5 bases and J by 10 bases, and 13 bases separated the two germline ends. This CDR3 is 12 amino acids long. The germline V gene has CDR1 SGHDN and CDR2 FVKESK. The CDR3 is CASSVGGVAQYF. CDR3 DNA sequence: TGTGCCAGCAGCGTCGGAGGGGTCGCGCAGTATTTT.

The CDR3 nucleotides are TGTGCCAGCAGTTTAATCAGGGGAGGCAATCAGCCCCAGCATTTT. This translates into CASSLIRGGNQPQHF. This chain connects TRBV27 to TRBJ1-5; perhaps TRBD1 as D (6 bases). The germline gives CDR1 MNHEY, CDR2 SMNVEV (reference sequence). This CDR3 spans 15 amino acids. The ends were cut back, 2 bases at V and 2 bases at J, with 10 bases in the middle.

This chain joins TRBV6-6 and TRBJ2-5; 7 positions agree with TRBD2. With 10 bases clipped from V and 5 bases from J, the junction kept 13 bases outside the gene matches. This CDR3 region has 14 residues. Looked up from germline, CDR1 is MNHNY and CDR2 is SVGAGI (reference sequence). The CDR3 loop reads CATRGEFIEETQYF. For the CDR3, the DNA is TGTGCCACCCGGGGGGAGTTCATTGAGGAGACCCAGTACTTC.

The chain uses TRBV27 and TRBJ2-3; D unresolved. The germline V gene has CDR1 MNHEY and CDR2 SMNVEV (reference sequence). The CDR3 spans 14 residues. V was pared by 2 bases and J by 4 bases, with 10 bases between. The CDR3 DNA reads as TGTGCCAGCAGTTTACTGTCCGAGGCAGATACGCAGTATTTT. Residues: CASSLLSEADTQYF.

A single count supports this clone. This chain connects TRBV4-3 to TRBJ2-3, with TRBD2 identical over 12 bases. CDR3 length: 17 amino acids. Germline V CDR1 and CDR2: LGHNA, YSLEER. Unmatched junction bases numbered 9, after V lost 4 bases and J lost 4 bases. The CDR3 DNA reads as TGCGCCAGCAGCCTTGGAGCCCTAGCGGGGGGGCCAGATACGCAGTATTTT. It codes for CASSLGALAGGPDTQYF.

The chain uses TRBV20-1 and TRBJ2-5; D gene unclear. Germline CDR1 is DFQATT and CDR2 is SNEGSKA (reference sequence). V was shortened by 0 bases and J by 5 bases, with 4 bases between the two germline ends. This CDR3 spans 11 amino acids. The CDR3 reads CSARDLETQYF. The CDR3 DNA reads as TGCAGTGCTAGAGATCTTGAGACCCAGTACTTC.

The J gene is TRBJ2-3, the V gene TRBV5-1; 8 bases align to TRBD2. V lost 4 bases, J lost 6 bases, and 10 bases stayed unmatched. Germline V CDR1 and CDR2: SGHRS, YFSETQ. The CDR3 runs to 15 residues. The CDR3 DNA reads TGCGCCAGCAGCCCCGGGGTAGCGGGGTGGGATACGCAGTATTTT. Amino acids: CASSPGVAGWDTQYF.

This chain uses TRBV7-3 with TRBJ2-5; 9 positions agree with TRBD2. CDR1 SGHTA and CDR2 FQGTGA come from the germline V gene. Losses at the gene ends were 5 bases for V and 5 bases for J; bases not matched to a gene: 6. This CDR3 region has 14 residues. CDR3 in DNA: TGTGCCAGCAGCCCTGCAGGACTAGCGGAGACCCAGTACTTC. Translated: CASSPAGLAETQYF.

The genes are TRBV10-3 and TRBJ2-5; 8 bases are a match to TRBD1. Per germline, CDR1 ENHRY and CDR2 SYGVKD. The CDR3 spans 14 residues. V was pared by 2 bases and J by 5 bases, with 4 bases of the junction left unmatched. The CDR3: CAISEGQGRETQYF. In DNA form, the CDR3 reads TGTGCCATCAGTGAGGGACAGGGCAGGGAGACCCAGTACTTC.

The chain recombines TRBV28 with TRBJ2-1, with 8 nucleotides matching TRBD2. J was trimmed by 0 bases and V by 7 bases; bases with no gene match: 11. The CDR3 is 17 amino acids. Germline CDR1 is MDHEN and CDR2 is SYDVKM. The CDR3 DNA follows: TGTGCCAGCACCCCAAGGACTAGCAAGAGCTCCTACAATGAGCAGTTCTTC. It yields the protein CASTPRTSKSSYNEQFF.